The next 30 T cell receptor beta chains were all read from a single sample in a study of OX40 agonist ivuxolimab in advanced cancers. Here immunoSEQ multiplex PCR was the method, and the copy in TCRdb shows in-frame clones only, minus some. The table lists roughly 68,000 clones, approximately 82% of them singletons. The sequenced sample was CD4+ or CD8+ T cells sorted from blood, obtained in a trial of the OX40 agonist ivuxolimab. The receptors here all came from an adult with an advanced solid tumor such as melanoma, head and neck, liver or kidney cancer.

This clone was observed once. The chain uses TRBV10-3 and TRBJ2-3; TRBD2 is a possible D gene (6 bases). The germline gives CDR1 ENHRY, CDR2 SYGVKD. The CDR3 runs 15 residues. V gave up 2 bases and J gave up 3 bases, with 12 bases separating them. CDR3 amino acids: CAISEPEGQTDTQYF. For the CDR3, the DNA is TGTGCCATCAGTGAGCCGGAGGGCCAAACAGATACGCAGTATTTT.

The gene calls are TRBV4-2 and TRBJ1-5, with TRBD1 matching over 9 bases. There are 15 residues in the CDR3. The V gene end was trimmed by 3 bases and the J gene end by 7 bases; junction bases not matched to a gene: 7. The V gene's germline CDR1 is LGHNA and CDR2 YNFKEQ. The CDR3: CASSQARQGGQPQHF. Here the CDR3 DNA reads TGTGCCAGCAGCCAGGCCCGACAGGGGGGACAGCCCCAGCATTTT.

V gene TRBV28 combines with J gene TRBJ1-4, with 8 bases matching TRBD1. V was clipped by 6 bases and J by 2 bases; unmatched bases: 8. The CDR3 loop spans 16 amino acids. Germline V gene data show CDR1 as MDHEN and CDR2 as SYDVKM. CDR3 bases: TGTGCCAGCAGCCAGGACAGGGTTGCGACTAATGAAAAACTGTTTTTT. This encodes CASSQDRVATNEKLFF.

The chain has TRBV29-1 and TRBJ1-5, with D possibly being TRBD1 (6 bases). Deletions cut 4 bases from V and 7 bases from J, with 14 bases between. Germline CDR1 reads SQVTM; CDR2 reads ANQGSEA. CDR3 size: 13 residues. The CDR3 here is CSVGGADEQPQHF. DNA for the CDR3: TGCAGCGTTGGGGGGGCAGACGAACAGCCCCAGCATTTT.

The chain links TRBV5-1 to TRBJ2-5, with 11 bases lining up with TRBD2. V lost 6 bases, J lost 5 bases, and 6 bases stayed unmatched. CDR3 length: 14 amino acids. Germline CDR1 is SGHRS and CDR2 is YFSETQ. In nucleotides, the CDR3 is TGCGCCAGCACCTTAGCGGGAGGGGGCGAGACCCAGTACTTC. Translated, it gives CASTLAGGGETQYF.

V and J are TRBV29-1 and TRBJ1-4, with D possibly TRBD1 on 5 matching bases. Between the trimmed V and J ends, which lost 6 bases and 7 bases, there was a span of 12 bases. The CDR3 has 12 residues. Germline CDR1 and CDR2: SQVTM and ANQGSEA. CDR3 sequence: CSVRGVVEKLFF. CDR3 coding DNA: TGCAGCGTCCGGGGGGTGGTTGAAAAACTGTTTTTT.

The table lists this clone with a count of one. The chain joins TRBV29-1 to TRBJ2-7; a possible D gene is TRBD1 (5 bases). V lost 2 bases and J lost 3, with 14 bases in between. The V gene's germline CDR1 is SQVTM and CDR2 ANQGSEA. The CDR3 is made up of 14 amino acids. CDR3 DNA sequence: TGCAGCGTTGAAAGGCCAGGGCCTCACTACGAGCAGTACTTC. This translates into CSVERPGPHYEQYF.

V usage is TRBV9 and J usage is TRBJ2-7, with a possible D match to TRBD2 (5 bases). The V gene lost 2 bases and the J gene lost 0 bases, with 9 bases spanning the gap. The CDR3 runs to 14 residues. Germline CDR1 is SGDLS and CDR2 is YYNGEE. CDR3 nucleotide sequence: TGTGCCAGCAGCGTCGGACTTCGCTCCTACGAGCAGTACTTC. Amino acid sequence: CASSVGLRSYEQYF.

The gene calls are TRBV27 and TRBJ2-1, with D possibly TRBD1 on 6 matching bases. This CDR3 spans 15 amino acids. Trimming took 2 bases from V and 5 from J, leaving 13 bases between them. Germline CDR1 is MNHEY and CDR2 is SMNVEV (reference sequence). Here the CDR3 DNA reads TGTGCCAGCAGTTTAGCAGGGGAAGTTGACAATGAGCAGTTCTTC. It specifies CASSLAGEVDNEQFF.

The genes are TRBV7-2 and TRBJ2-7, with D possibly matching TRBD2 (6 bases). The CDR3 is 13 amino acids. CDR1 and CDR2 (germline): SGHTA, FQGNSA. With 5 bases removed from V and 3 bases from J, the gap between germline ends came to 11 bases. The CDR3 coding sequence is TGTGCCAGCAGCCCTCTGGGGGGCTACGAGCAGTACTTC. Protein: CASSPLGGYEQYF.

The V gene is TRBV5-1, the J gene TRBJ2-3; TRBD2 agrees at 9 bases. The CDR3 loop spans 17 amino acids. The germline V gene encodes CDR1 SGHRS and CDR2 YFSETQ. J gave up 1 base and V 1 base, and 7 bases lay outside the gene matches. The CDR3 nucleotides read TGCGCCAGCAGCTTGTCCCCAGCGGGAGGTGGCACAGATACGCAGTATTTT. Amino acids: CASSLSPAGGGTDTQYF.

This clone was seen a few times. The chain couples TRBV2 to TRBJ2-2; D possibly corresponds to TRBD2 (6 bases). CDR1 and CDR2 from the germline V gene are SNHLY and FYNNEI. The CDR3 is 12 residues long. Trimming took off 8 bases at V and 6 bases at J, with 10 bases between the two ends. In nucleotides, the CDR3 is TGTGCCAGCGGAGGGGTTGCCGGGGAGCTGTTTTTT. The encoded protein is CASGGVAGELFF. Filled out from reference TRBV2 and TRBJ2-2, the complete variable domain reads EPEVTQTPSHQVTQMGQEVILRCVPISNHLYFYWYRQILGQKVEFLVSFYNNEISEKSEIFDDQFSVERPDGSNFTLKIRSTKLEDSAMYFCASGGVAGELFFGEGSRLTVL.

The chain employs TRBV28 and TRBJ2-7, with D maybe TRBD1 (6 bases). There are 13 residues in the CDR3. Trimming stripped 6 bases from V and 3 bases from J, with 12 bases between. Germline-derived CDR1 and CDR2 are MDHEN and SYDVKM. For the CDR3, the DNA is TGTGCCAGCAGCTTAACAGGGCTCTACGAGCAGTACTTC. Amino acids: CASSLTGLYEQYF.

The chain uses TRBV6-5 and TRBJ1-2; D gene ambiguous. V dropped 0 bases and J dropped 4 bases, with 9 bases sitting between them. The CDR3 totals 14 residues. Germline V CDR1 and CDR2: MNHEY, SVGAGI. CDR3 DNA sequence: TGTGCCAGCAGTTACTCTGCCAGGAGCTATGGCTACACCTTC. Translating it yields CASSYSARSYGYTF.

The chain links TRBV9 to TRBJ2-3; D gene uncertain. The CDR3 sequence is 12 residues long. CDR1 SGDLS and CDR2 YYNGEE come from the germline V gene. V shed 4 bases and J shed 0 bases, with 3 bases lying between them. The CDR3 DNA reads TGTGCCAGCAGCTTTAGCACAGATACGCAGTATTTT. Translation: CASSFSTDTQYF.

V and J are TRBV7-6 and TRBJ2-3, with 7 bases matching TRBD2. Germline V gene lookup returns CDR1 SGHVS and CDR2 FNYEAQ. After removal of 5 bases from V and 6 bases from J, the junction contained 17 bases not matched to a gene. The CDR3 contains 17 residues. This CDR3 is CASSLVPLREPMDTQYF. Here the CDR3 DNA reads TGTGCCAGCAGCCTCGTCCCTCTGCGGGAGCCCATGGATACGCAGTATTTT.

This chain connects TRBV28 to TRBJ1-3; 10 bases agree with TRBD1. Germline V gives CDR1 MDHEN, CDR2 SYDVKM. The CDR3 spans 16 residues. V shed 7 bases and J 4 bases; nucleotides not matched to a gene: 10. The CDR3 spells CASIPGDRGEGNTIYF. As DNA, the CDR3 is TGTGCCAGCATCCCTGGGGACAGGGGCGAAGGAAACACCATATATTTT. Full variable domain (outside the CDR3, taken from reference TRBV28 and TRBJ1-3): DVKVTQSSRYLVKRTGEKVFLECVQDMDHENMFWYRQDPGLGLRLIYFSYDVKMKEKGDIPEGYSVSREKKERFSLILESASTNQTSMYLCASIPGDRGEGNTIYFGEGSWLTVV.

The V call is TRBV4-3, the J call TRBJ1-2, with a possible D match to TRBD1 (5 bases). This CDR3 has 13 residues. V dropped 0 bases and J dropped 7 bases, with 9 bases sitting between them. Per the germline V gene, CDR1 is LGHNA and CDR2 is YSLEER. The CDR3 region has the DNA TGCGCCAGCAGCCAAGATCGGGGCAGTGGCTACACCTTC. Protein: CASSQDRGSGYTF.

The V and J genes are TRBV2 and TRBJ1-1; D gene unclear. Trimming took 5 bases from V and 2 from J, leaving 12 bases between them. Germline loops: CDR1 SNHLY, CDR2 FYNNEI. The CDR3 is 14 residues long. The chain's CDR3 is CASSSRADNTEAFF. The CDR3 region has the DNA TGTGCCAGCAGTTCCCGGGCAGACAACACTGAAGCTTTCTTT.

This clone was counted a single time. This chain links TRBV14 with TRBJ1-1; D not resolved. Looked up from germline, CDR1 is SGHDN and CDR2 is FVKESK. CDR3 size: 13 residues. Between the trimmed V and J ends, which lost 5 bases and 0 bases, there was a span of 7 bases. CDR3 DNA: TGTGCCAGCAGCTATATGATGAACACTGAAGCTTTCTTT. Amino acid sequence: CASSYMMNTEAFF.

This clone was found a few times. The chain is built from TRBV7-2 and TRBJ1-1; D is unresolved. Per germline, CDR1 SGHTA and CDR2 FQGNSA. Deletions cut 6 bases from V and 10 bases from J, with 15 bases between. The CDR3 is 12 residues long. Here the CDR3 DNA reads TGTGCCAGCAGTTCTCCCGCCTGGGGAGCTTTCTTT. This encodes CASSSPAWGAFF.

The chain joins TRBV11-2 to TRBJ2-3; 7 nucleotides align to TRBD2. The CDR3 totals 16 residues. J lost 6 bases, V lost 1 base, and 10 bases had no gene match. The V gene's germline CDR1 is SGHAT and CDR2 FQNNGV. DNA of the CDR3: TGTGCCAGCAGCTTAGGGTTCGGGGGGTCATTCGATACGCAGTATTTT. Amino acid sequence: CASSLGFGGSFDTQYF.

The rearrangement links TRBV18 to TRBJ1-2, with a tentative D call TRBD1 (5 bases). The CDR3 runs to 13 residues. Germline CDR1 KGHSH, CDR2 LQKENI. The V and J ends lost 0 bases and 4 bases respectively, with 6 bases between them. The CDR3 sequence is CASSPPGTYGYTF. CDR3 coding DNA: TGTGCCAGCTCACCACCAGGGACCTATGGCTACACCTTC.

This rearrangement joins TRBV4-1 to TRBJ1-3; D not certain. Per germline, CDR1 MGHRA and CDR2 YSYEKL. The V end lost 2 bases, the J end lost 0 bases, and 8 bases lay between the germline ends. This CDR3 spans 15 amino acids. CDR3 nucleotide sequence: TGCGCCAGCAGCCAAAGTCACAACTCTGGAAACACCATATATTTT. It translates to CASSQSHNSGNTIYF.

The chain recombines TRBV9 with TRBJ1-5; D gene unclear. The CDR3 spans 14 residues. Per germline, CDR1 SGDLS and CDR2 YYNGEE. V lost 0 bases, J lost 2 bases, and 6 bases lay in between. The CDR3 loop reads CASSVDSRNQPQHF. The CDR3 region has the DNA TGTGCCAGCAGCGTAGATAGTCGCAATCAGCCCCAGCATTTT.

The V call is TRBV29-1, the J call TRBJ2-7; D might be TRBD2 (6 bases). The CDR3 contains 14 residues. CDR1 and CDR2 (germline): SQVTM, ANQGSEA. Trimming shortened V by 6 bases and J by 6 bases, and 21 bases separated the two germline ends. The CDR3 here is CSVGRRGLRGEQYF. As DNA, the CDR3 is TGCAGCGTGGGTAGGCGGGGTCTTCGGGGCGAGCAGTACTTC.

The chain carries TRBV5-4 and TRBJ2-3, with 8 bases lining up with TRBD2. Germline V gives CDR1 SGHNT, CDR2 YYREEE (reference sequence). After removal of 0 bases from V and 3 bases from J, the junction contained 3 bases not matched to a gene. The CDR3 spans 15 residues. The CDR3 spells CASSLVGTSTDTQYF. The DNA for the CDR3 is TGTGCCAGCAGCTTGGTGGGGACTAGTACAGATACGCAGTATTTT.

The chain employs TRBV6-6 and TRBJ1-6; 7 bases agree with TRBD1. The CDR3 contains 13 residues. V shed 7 bases, J shed 6 bases, and the junction held 3 bases outside the gene matches. Germline assignment: CDR1 MNHNY and CDR2 SVGAGI (reference sequence). The CDR3 reads CASKRDSNSPLHF. DNA for the CDR3: TGTGCCAGCAAGCGGGACAGTAATTCACCCCTCCACTTT.

About this clone: Other DNA sequences within the sample encode an identical CDR3. The chain uses TRBV5-1 and TRBJ2-5; 9 positions agree with TRBD2. Germline V gene data show CDR1 as SGHRS and CDR2 as YFSETQ. The CDR3 is made up of 15 amino acids. Trimming took 1 base from V and 3 from J; bases not matched to a gene: 4. CDR3 sequence: CASSLRAGGEETQYF. The CDR3 region has the DNA TGCGCCAGCAGCTTGAGGGCGGGAGGGGAAGAGACCCAGTACTTC.

The rearrangement links TRBV5-1 to TRBJ1-1; tentative D call: TRBD1 (5 bases). This CDR3 spans 14 amino acids. V lost 0 bases and J 5 bases, leaving 11 bases between the germline ends. Germline V lookup: CDR1 SGHRS, CDR2 YFSETQ. The CDR3 loop is CASSLASGGTEAFF. For the CDR3, the DNA is TGCGCCAGCAGCTTGGCGTCTGGGGGAACTGAAGCTTTCTTT.